The clone carrying this TCR beta chain has just one count. Study processing details: It was from reference gene primer amplification that nucleated cell counts were estimated. Assay used: immunoSEQ multiplex PCR; TCRdb lists only in-frame clones, some missing. The V and J calls and clone size are taken from that table; D and trimming were inferred from the DNA. The table lists roughly 87,000 clones, 70% to 85% of them singletons. This sample was taken from a study of blood T cell repertoires in COVID-19. Study-wide context: The United States, Italy and Spain supplied acute and convalescent COVID-19 samples. Sources were T cells, B-cell-depleted T cells, or PBMCs; the material itself was cDNA or gDNA.

Material: peripheral blood. The sequence was obtained from a woman aged 50 to 65 with acute or convalescent COVID-19.

The CDR3 protein is CASSPGDRDNTEAFF. For the CDR3, the DNA is TGCGCCAGCAGCCCTGGGGACAGGGATAACACTGAAGCTTTCTTT. The chain is built from TRBV5-1 and TRBJ1-1; 9 bases are a match to TRBD1. Germline CDR1 SGHRS, CDR2 YFSETQ. The CDR3 is 15 amino acids. J was trimmed by 2 bases and V by 4 bases; bases with no gene match: 6. The variable domain in full, with the rest retrieved from reference TRBV5-1 and TRBJ1-1, is KAGVTQTPRYLIKTRGQQVTLSCSPISGHRSVSWYQQTPGQGLQFLFEYFSETQRNKGNFPGRFSGRQFSNSRSEMNVSTLELGDSALYLCASSPGDRDNTEAFFGQGTRLTVV.